The entry below gives a single T cell receptor beta chain sequence along with its context. These data are taken from a study of T cell responses to AZD1222 COVID-19 vaccine. Data came from immunoSEQ multiplex PCR; TCRdb stores just in-frame clones and leaves some out. The table records 150,000 or so clones, roughly 88% of them present only once. CDR1 and CDR2 (germline): SGHTA, FQGTGA. CDR3 length: 14 amino acids. Deletions cut 10 bases from V and 1 base from J, with 16 bases between. The chain employs TRBV7-3 and TRBJ1-1; tentatively, D is TRBD1 (5 bases). The origin of this receptor is an adult who received the AZD1222 COVID-19 vaccine. The starting material was peripheral blood, obtained 28 days after the second AZD1222 dose. The CDR3 bases are TGTGCCACGTCACCATTCCAGGGGAACACTGAAGCTTTCTTT. This codes for CATSPFQGNTEAFF.